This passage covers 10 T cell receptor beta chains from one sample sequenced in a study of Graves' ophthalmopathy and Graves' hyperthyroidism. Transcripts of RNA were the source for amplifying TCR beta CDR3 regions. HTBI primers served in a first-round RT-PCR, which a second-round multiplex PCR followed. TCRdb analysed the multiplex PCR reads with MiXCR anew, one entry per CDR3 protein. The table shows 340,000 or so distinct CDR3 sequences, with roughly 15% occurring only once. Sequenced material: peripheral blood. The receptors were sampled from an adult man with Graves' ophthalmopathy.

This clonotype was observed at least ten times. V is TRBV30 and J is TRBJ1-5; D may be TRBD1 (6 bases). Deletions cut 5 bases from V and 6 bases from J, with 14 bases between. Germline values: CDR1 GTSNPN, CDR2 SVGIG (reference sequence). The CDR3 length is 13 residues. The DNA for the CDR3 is TGTGCCTGGTCCTCCGAGGGGGGTCAGCCCCAGCATTTT. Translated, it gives CAWSSEGGQPQHF.

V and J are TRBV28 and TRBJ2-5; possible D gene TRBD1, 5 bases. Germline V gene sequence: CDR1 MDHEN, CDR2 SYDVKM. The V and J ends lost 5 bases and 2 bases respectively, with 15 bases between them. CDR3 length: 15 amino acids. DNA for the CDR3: TGTGCCAGCAGTCGTTACCAGGGCGGACAAGAGACCCAGTACTTC. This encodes CASSRYQGGQETQYF.

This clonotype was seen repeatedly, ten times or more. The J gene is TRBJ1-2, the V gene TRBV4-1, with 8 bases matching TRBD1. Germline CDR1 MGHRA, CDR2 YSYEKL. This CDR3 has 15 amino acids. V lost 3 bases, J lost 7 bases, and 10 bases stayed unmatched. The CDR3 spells CASSHTGQGIRGYTF. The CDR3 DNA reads TGCGCCAGCAGCCACACCGGACAGGGCATTCGTGGCTACACCTTC.

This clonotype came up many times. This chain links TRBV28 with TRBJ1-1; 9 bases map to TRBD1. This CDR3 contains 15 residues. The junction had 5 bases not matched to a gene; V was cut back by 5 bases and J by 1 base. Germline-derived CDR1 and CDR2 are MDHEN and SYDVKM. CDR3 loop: CASSAPGQGNTEAFF. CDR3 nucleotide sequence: TGTGCCAGCAGTGCCCCGGGACAGGGGAACACTGAAGCTTTCTTT.

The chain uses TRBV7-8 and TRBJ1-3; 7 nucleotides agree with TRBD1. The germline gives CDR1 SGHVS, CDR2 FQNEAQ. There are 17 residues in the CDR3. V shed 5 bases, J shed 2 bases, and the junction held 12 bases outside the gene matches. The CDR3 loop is CASSPQGQVRTGNTIYF. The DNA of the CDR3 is TGTGCCAGCAGCCCTCAAGGACAGGTTAGAACTGGAAACACCATATATTTT.

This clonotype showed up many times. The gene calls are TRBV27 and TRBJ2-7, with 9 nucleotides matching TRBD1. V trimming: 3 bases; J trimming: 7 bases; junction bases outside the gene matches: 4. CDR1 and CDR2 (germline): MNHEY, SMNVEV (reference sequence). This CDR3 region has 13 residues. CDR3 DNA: TGTGCCAGCAGTTTCGGACAGGGGTGGGAGCAGTACTTC. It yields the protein CASSFGQGWEQYF.

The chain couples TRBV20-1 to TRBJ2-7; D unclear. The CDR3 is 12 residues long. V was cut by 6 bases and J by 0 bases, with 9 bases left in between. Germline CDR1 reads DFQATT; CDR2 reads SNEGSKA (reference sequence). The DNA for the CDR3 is TGCAGTGCAAGACCAGACTCCTACGAGCAGTACTTC. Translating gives CSARPDSYEQYF.

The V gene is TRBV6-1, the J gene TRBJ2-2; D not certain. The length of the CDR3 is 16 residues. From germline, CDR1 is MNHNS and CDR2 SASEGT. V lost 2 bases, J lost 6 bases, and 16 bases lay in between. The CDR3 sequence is CASSEPPSGVAGELFF. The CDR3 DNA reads TGTGCCAGCAGTGAACCTCCATCGGGTGTCGCCGGGGAGCTGTTTTTT.

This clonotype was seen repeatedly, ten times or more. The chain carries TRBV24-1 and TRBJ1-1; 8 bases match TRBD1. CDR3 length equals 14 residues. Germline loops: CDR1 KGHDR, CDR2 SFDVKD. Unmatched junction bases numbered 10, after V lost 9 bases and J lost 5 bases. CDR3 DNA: TGTGCCACCTCCGGACCAGGGGGCGTTACTGAAGCTTTCTTT. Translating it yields CATSGPGGVTEAFF.

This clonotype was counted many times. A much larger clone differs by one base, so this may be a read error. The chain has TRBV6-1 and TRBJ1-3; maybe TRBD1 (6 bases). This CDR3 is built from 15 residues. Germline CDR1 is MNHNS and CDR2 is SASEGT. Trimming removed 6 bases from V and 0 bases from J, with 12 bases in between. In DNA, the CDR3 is TGTGCCAGCAGACCGGACAGAAGCTCTGGAAACACCATATATTTT. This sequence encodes CASRPDRSSGNTIYF.